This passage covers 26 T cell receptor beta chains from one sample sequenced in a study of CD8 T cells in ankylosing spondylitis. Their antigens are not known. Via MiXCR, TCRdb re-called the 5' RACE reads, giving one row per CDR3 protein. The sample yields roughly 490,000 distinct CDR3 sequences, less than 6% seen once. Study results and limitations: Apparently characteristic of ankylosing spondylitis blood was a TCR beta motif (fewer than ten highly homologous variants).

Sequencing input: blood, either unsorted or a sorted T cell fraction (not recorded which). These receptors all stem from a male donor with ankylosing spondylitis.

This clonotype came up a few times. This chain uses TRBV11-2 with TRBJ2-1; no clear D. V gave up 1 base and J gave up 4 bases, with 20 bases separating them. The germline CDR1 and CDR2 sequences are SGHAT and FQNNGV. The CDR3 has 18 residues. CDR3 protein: CASSLVSWGPAIYNEQFF. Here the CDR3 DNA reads TGTGCCAGCAGCTTAGTATCCTGGGGTCCTGCGATTTACAATGAGCAGTTCTTC.

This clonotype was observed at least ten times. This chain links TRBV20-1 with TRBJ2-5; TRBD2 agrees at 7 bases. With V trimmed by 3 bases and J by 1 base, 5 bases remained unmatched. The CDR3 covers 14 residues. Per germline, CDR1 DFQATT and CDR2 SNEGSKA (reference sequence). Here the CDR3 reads CSARPGGPQETQYF. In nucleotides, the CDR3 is TGCAGTGCTAGGCCGGGAGGCCCCCAAGAGACCCAGTACTTC.

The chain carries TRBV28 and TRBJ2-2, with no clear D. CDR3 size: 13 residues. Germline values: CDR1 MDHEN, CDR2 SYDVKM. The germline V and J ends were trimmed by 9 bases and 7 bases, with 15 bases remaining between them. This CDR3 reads CASTPRSGGELFF. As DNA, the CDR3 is TGTGCCAGTACTCCCAGGTCAGGCGGGGAGCTGTTTTTT.

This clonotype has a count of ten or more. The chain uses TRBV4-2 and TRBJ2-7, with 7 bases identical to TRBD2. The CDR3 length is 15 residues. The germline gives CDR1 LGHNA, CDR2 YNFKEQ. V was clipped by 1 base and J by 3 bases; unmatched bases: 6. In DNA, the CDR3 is TGTGCCAGCAGCCAAGTGCTAGCGGATTACTACGAGCAGTACTTC. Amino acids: CASSQVLADYYEQYF.

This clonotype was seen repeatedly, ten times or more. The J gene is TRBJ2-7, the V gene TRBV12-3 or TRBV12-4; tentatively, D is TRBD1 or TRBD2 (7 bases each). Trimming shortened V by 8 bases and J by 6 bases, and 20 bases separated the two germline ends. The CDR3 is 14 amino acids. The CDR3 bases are TGTGCCAGCTGCGGACAGGACGGGACTACCGAGCAGTACTTC. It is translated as CASCGQDGTTEQYF.

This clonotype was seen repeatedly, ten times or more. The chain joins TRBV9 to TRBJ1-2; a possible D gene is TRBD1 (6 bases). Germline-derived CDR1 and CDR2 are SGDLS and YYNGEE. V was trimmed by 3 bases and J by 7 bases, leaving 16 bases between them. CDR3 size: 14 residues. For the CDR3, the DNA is TGTGCCAGCAGCGCACAGGGAGCGGCGCGTGGCTACACCTTC. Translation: CASSAQGAARGYTF.

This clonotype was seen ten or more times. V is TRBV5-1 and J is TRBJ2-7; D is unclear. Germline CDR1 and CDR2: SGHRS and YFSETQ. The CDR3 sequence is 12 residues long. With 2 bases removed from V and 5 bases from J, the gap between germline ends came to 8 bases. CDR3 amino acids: CASSFQLDEQYF. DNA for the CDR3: TGCGCCAGCAGCTTCCAGTTGGACGAGCAGTACTTC.

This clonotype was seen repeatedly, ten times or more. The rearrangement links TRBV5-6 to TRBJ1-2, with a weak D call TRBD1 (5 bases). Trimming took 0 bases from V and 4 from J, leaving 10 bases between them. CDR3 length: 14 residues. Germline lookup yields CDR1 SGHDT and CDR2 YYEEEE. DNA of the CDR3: TGTGCCAGCAGCTTGGGACAGAACTTCTATGGCTACACCTTC. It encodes CASSLGQNFYGYTF.

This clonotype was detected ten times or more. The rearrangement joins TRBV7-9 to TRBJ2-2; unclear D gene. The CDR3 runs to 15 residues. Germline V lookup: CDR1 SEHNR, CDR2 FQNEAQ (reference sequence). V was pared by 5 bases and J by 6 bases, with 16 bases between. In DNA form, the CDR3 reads TGTGCCAGCAGCCCGGGTTTCGGCTGGGCCGGGGAGCTGTTTTTT. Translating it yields CASSPGFGWAGELFF.

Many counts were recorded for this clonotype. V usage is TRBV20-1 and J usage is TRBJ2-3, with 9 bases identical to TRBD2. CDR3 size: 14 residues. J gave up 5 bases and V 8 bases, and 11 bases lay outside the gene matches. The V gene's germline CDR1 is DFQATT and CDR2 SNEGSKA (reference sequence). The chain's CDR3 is CSRRALAGIDTQYF. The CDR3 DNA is TGCAGTCGTCGTGCTCTAGCGGGAATAGATACGCAGTATTTT.

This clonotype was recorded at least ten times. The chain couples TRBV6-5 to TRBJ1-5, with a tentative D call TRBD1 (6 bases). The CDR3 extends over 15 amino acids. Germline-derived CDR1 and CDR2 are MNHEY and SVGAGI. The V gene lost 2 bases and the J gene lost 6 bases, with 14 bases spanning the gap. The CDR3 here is CASSYGTPRGQPQHF. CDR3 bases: TGTGCCAGCAGTTACGGGACACCTCGGGGTCAGCCCCAGCATTTT.

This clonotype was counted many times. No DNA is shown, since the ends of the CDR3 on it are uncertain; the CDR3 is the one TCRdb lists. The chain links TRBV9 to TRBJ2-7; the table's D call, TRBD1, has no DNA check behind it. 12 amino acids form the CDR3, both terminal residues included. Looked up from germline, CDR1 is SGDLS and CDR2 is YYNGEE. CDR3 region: CASSVGGGAKYF.

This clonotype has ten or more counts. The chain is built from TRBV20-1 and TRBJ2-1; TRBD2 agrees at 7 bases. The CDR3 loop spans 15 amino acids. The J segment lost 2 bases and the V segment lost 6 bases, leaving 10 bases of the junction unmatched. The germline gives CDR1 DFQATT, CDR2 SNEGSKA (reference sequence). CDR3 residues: CSAPAWAGAYNEQFF. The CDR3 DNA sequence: TGCAGTGCCCCCGCCTGGGCGGGGGCCTACAATGAGCAGTTCTTC.

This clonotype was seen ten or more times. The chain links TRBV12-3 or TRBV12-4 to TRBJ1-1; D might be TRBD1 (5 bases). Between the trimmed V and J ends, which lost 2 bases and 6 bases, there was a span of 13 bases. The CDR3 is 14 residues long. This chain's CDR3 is CASSLIRARPEAFF. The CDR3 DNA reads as TGTGCCAGCAGTTTAATCAGGGCGAGGCCTGAAGCTTTCTTT.

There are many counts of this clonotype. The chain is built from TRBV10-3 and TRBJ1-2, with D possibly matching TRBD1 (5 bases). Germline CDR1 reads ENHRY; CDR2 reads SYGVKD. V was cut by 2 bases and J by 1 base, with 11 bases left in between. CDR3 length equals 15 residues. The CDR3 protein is CAISEPTVINYGYTF. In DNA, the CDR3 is TGTGCCATCAGTGAGCCGACAGTGATTAACTATGGCTACACCTTC.

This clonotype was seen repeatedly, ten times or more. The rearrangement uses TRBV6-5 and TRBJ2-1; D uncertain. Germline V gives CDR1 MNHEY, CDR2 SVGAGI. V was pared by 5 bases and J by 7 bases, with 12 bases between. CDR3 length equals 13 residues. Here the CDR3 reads CASSHYWGNEQFF. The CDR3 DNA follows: TGTGCCAGCAGTCACTACTGGGGAAATGAGCAGTTCTTC.

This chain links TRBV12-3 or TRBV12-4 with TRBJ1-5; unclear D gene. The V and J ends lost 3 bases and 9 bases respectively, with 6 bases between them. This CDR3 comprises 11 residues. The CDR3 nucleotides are TGTGCCAGCAGTTTTGGGTGGCCCCAGCATTTT. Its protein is CASSFGWPQHF.

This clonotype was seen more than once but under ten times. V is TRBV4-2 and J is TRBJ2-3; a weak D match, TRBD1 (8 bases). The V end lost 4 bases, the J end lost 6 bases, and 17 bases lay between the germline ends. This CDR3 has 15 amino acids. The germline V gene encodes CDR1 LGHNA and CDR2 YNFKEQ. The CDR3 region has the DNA TGTGCCAGCAGCCTAGGACAGGGAGGGGTTGATACGCAGTATTTT. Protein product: CASSLGQGGVDTQYF.

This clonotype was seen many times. The CDR3 is CASSQEGWGRPTDTQYF. In DNA form, the CDR3 reads TGCGCCAGCAGCCAAGAGGGGTGGGGCCGGCCCACAGATACGCAGTATTTT. V usage is TRBV4-1 and J usage is TRBJ2-3, with D possibly matching TRBD1 (5 bases). The CDR3 contains 17 residues. Germline CDR1 MGHRA, CDR2 YSYEKL. Trimming took off 0 bases at V and 2 bases at J, with 15 bases between the two ends.

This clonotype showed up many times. Here the CDR3 DNA reads TGTGCCAGCAGTTACTCCGACCCCAATCGGGGCTACGAGCAGTACTTC. Amino acid sequence: CASSYSDPNRGYEQYF. The J gene is TRBJ2-7, the V gene TRBV6-5; D is possibly TRBD2 (5 bases). The V and J ends lost 0 bases and 3 bases respectively, with 15 bases between them. The length of the CDR3 is 16 residues. Germline V gives CDR1 MNHEY, CDR2 SVGAGI.

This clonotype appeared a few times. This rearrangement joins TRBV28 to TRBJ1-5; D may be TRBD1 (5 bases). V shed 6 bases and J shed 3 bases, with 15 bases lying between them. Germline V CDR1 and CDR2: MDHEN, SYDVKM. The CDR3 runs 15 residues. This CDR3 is CASSRRQRLNQPQHF. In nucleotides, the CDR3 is TGTGCCAGCAGCCGCCGACAGAGGCTCAATCAGCCCCAGCATTTT.

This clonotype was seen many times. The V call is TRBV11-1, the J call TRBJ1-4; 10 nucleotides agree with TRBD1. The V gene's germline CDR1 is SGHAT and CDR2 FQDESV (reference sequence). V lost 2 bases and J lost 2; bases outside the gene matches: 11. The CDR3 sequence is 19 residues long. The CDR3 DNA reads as TGTGCCAGCAGCTTACCTCTCCGGGACAGGGGTCGGACTAATGAAAAACTGTTTTTT. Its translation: CASSLPLRDRGRTNEKLFF.

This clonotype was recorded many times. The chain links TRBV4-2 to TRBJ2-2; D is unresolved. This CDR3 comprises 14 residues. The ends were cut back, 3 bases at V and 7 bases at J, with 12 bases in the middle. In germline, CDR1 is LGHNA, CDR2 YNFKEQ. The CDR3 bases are TGTGCCAGCAGCCAGGACCGTGGGGTCGGGGAGCTGTTTTTT. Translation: CASSQDRGVGELFF.

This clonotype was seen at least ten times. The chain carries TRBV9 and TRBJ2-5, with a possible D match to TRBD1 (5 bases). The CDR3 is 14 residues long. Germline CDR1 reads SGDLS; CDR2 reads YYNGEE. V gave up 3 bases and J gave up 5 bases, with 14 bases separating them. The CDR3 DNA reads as TGTGCCAGCAGCGAAGGCAGGGCTCGGGAGACCCAGTACTTC. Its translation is CASSEGRARETQYF.

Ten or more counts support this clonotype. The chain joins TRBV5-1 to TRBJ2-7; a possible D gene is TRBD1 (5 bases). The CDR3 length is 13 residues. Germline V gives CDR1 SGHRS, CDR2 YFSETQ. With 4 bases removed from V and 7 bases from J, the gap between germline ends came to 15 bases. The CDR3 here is CASSPDNSGEQYF. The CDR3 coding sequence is TGCGCCAGCAGCCCGGACAATTCTGGTGAGCAGTACTTC.

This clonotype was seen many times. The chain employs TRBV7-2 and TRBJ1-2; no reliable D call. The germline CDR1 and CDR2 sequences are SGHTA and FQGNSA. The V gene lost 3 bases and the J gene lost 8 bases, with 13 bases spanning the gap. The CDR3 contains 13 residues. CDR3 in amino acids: CASSLTREEGYTF. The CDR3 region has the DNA TGTGCCAGCAGCTTGACGCGAGAAGAAGGCTACACCTTC.